A single sample gave rise to the 9 T cell receptor beta chains below, sequenced in a study of memory CD4+ T cells and cytomegalovirus serostatus. The sort gate was single viable CD3+CD4+CD8-CD45RO+ cells for memory CD4+ T cells. The method was immunoSEQ multiplex PCR; TCRdb's version includes in-frame clones alone and lacks a portion of them. The sample records about 64,000 clones, roughly three quarters being singletons. Sequencing was done on a sample of memory CD4+ T cells from blood. These receptors all stem from an adult in good health and CMV-seronegative.

The chain couples TRBV28 to TRBJ2-6; D is perhaps TRBD1 (5 bases). The CDR3 covers 15 residues. V was cut by 5 bases and J by 1 base, with 9 bases left in between. Per germline, CDR1 MDHEN and CDR2 SYDVKM. This CDR3 reads CASSSQGSGANVLTF. In DNA, the CDR3 is TGTGCCAGCAGTAGCCAGGGATCTGGGGCCAACGTCCTGACTTTC.

The genes are TRBV5-6 and TRBJ2-2, with TRBD1 as a possible D gene (6 bases). The V end was cut by 1 base, the J end by 1 base, with 14 bases between. Germline lookup yields CDR1 SGHDT and CDR2 YYEEEE. This CDR3 spans 17 amino acids. DNA for the CDR3: TGTGCCAGCAGCTTGCCTATGGACAGTTTGAACACCGGGGAGCTGTTTTTT. Encoded protein: CASSLPMDSLNTGELFF.

This clone was counted a few times. Here the CDR3 DNA reads TGTGCCAGCAAGCCGACAAGGCCGAATGAAAAACTGTTTTTT. Encoded protein: CASKPTRPNEKLFF. The chain carries TRBV28 and TRBJ1-4; no firm D call. CDR3 length equals 14 residues. Germline V lookup: CDR1 MDHEN, CDR2 SYDVKM. V lost 7 bases and J 5 bases, leaving 14 bases between the germline ends.

The chain recombines TRBV20-1 with TRBJ2-5; D is unresolved. Germline V gives CDR1 DFQATT, CDR2 SNEGSKA (reference sequence). V shed 3 bases and J shed 5 bases, with 4 bases lying between them. This CDR3 has 10 amino acids. CDR3 sequence: CSASLETQYF. Here the CDR3 DNA reads TGCAGTGCTAGTCTGGAGACCCAGTACTTC.

V is TRBV7-8 and J is TRBJ1-1, with 11 bases matching TRBD1. The germline V gene has CDR1 SGHVS and CDR2 FQNEAQ. The CDR3 totals 17 residues. V was pared by 5 bases and J by 0 bases, with 8 bases of the junction left unmatched. The CDR3 reads CASSPTGQGVMNTEAFF. In nucleotides, the CDR3 is TGTGCCAGCAGCCCAACGGGACAGGGGGTAATGAACACTGAAGCTTTCTTT.

The rearrangement uses TRBV6-5 and TRBJ1-5; D unresolved. The germline V gene encodes CDR1 MNHEY and CDR2 SVGAGI. V was clipped by 6 bases and J by 0 bases, with 6 bases between them. This CDR3 comprises 13 residues. The DNA for the CDR3 is TGTGCCAGCAGAAGGGATAGCAATCAGCCCCAGCATTTT. The encoded protein is CASRRDSNQPQHF.

The chain employs TRBV29-1 and TRBJ1-3, with D possibly being TRBD1 (5 bases). V shed 2 bases and J shed 4 bases, with 12 bases lying between them. The CDR3 has 14 residues. Germline V lookup: CDR1 SQVTM, CDR2 ANQGSEA. CDR3: CSVESQDKGNTIYF. The CDR3 DNA reads TGCAGCGTTGAATCTCAGGACAAAGGAAACACCATATATTTT.

By share, this clone ranks as medium-sized. This sequence joins TRBV2 and TRBJ1-1; D is undetermined. Deletions cut 3 bases from V and 0 bases from J, with 5 bases between. This CDR3 is 13 amino acids long. Germline V gene sequence: CDR1 SNHLY, CDR2 FYNNEI. This chain's CDR3 is CASSEALNTEAFF. Written as DNA, the CDR3 is TGTGCCAGCAGTGAGGCCCTGAACACTGAAGCTTTCTTT.

This clone is a singleton in its sample. J is TRBJ2-7 and V is TRBV28, with 9 bases lining up with TRBD1. Germline CDR1 reads MDHEN; CDR2 reads SYDVKM. J was trimmed by 6 bases and V by 6 bases; bases with no gene match: 6. CDR3 size: 13 residues. DNA for the CDR3: TGTGCCAGCAGGGCGGGACAGGGTGGCGAGCAGTACTTC. It is translated as CASRAGQGGEQYF. The full variable domain, completed using reference TRBV28 and TRBJ2-7, is DVKVTQSSRYLVKRTGEKVFLECVQDMDHENMFWYRQDPGLGLRLIYFSYDVKMKEKGDIPEGYSVSREKKERFSLILESASTNQTSMYLCASRAGQGGEQYFGPGTRLTVT.